The 18 T cell receptor beta chains in this list originate from one sample, sequenced in a study of cytomegalovirus exposure and HLA in healthy donors (TCRdb year 2017). The library was generated by the immunoSEQ multiplex PCR assay. The multiplex PCR relied on a mix of 60 forward primers for TCR Vbeta segments and 13 reverse primers for TCR Jbeta segments. Imported from immuneACCESS, the table was reduced by TCRdb to in-frame sequences with V and J called. These copies leave out some clones; in studies compared against another copy, an unresolved V gene accounts for under half, and the cause of the remainder is not known. In this sample the table shows under 200,000 clones, 81% of which occur a single time. The top ten constitute roughly 2.1% of the sample. Sequencing was carried out using PBMCs. All receptors derive from a woman aged 18 to 35 in good health and CMV-seropositive.

The table lists this clone with a count of one. This chain connects TRBV29-1 to TRBJ1-2; unclear D gene. Trimming stripped 1 base from V and 6 bases from J, with 6 bases between. The CDR3 runs 11 residues. Germline values: CDR1 SQVTM, CDR2 ANQGSEA. CDR3: CSVEGGDGYTF. CDR3 sequence (DNA): TGCAGCGTTGAAGGCGGCGATGGCTACACCTTC.

The chain uses TRBV28 and TRBJ2-7, with D tentatively TRBD1 (6 bases). The length of the CDR3 is 13 residues. Germline V gene sequence: CDR1 MDHEN, CDR2 SYDVKM. V lost 3 bases, J lost 5 bases, and 11 bases lay in between. The CDR3 DNA sequence: TGTGCCAGCAGTTTCACAGGGATCCACGAGCAGTACTTC. It encodes CASSFTGIHEQYF. Full variable domain (remainder filled in from reference TRBV28 and TRBJ2-7): DVKVTQSSRYLVKRTGEKVFLECVQDMDHENMFWYRQDPGLGLRLIYFSYDVKMKEKGDIPEGYSVSREKKERFSLILESASTNQTSMYLCASSFTGIHEQYFGPGTRLTVT.

V gene TRBV29-1 combines with J gene TRBJ2-2; weak D call: TRBD1 (5 bases). V lost 4 bases and J 5 bases, leaving 14 bases between the germline ends. The germline CDR1 and CDR2 sequences are SQVTM and ANQGSEA. There are 14 residues in the CDR3. The chain's CDR3 is CSVGGQTNTGELFF. In DNA, the CDR3 is TGCAGCGTTGGGGGCCAGACAAATACCGGGGAGCTGTTTTTT.

In this sample, this clone turned up a few times. V gene TRBV29-1 combines with J gene TRBJ1-1, with D unclear. The ends were cut back, 3 bases at V and 5 bases at J, with 10 bases in the middle. Germline V gene sequence: CDR1 SQVTM, CDR2 ANQGSEA. This CDR3 has 12 residues. The CDR3 bases are TGCAGCGTTGAGCCGGGTGGGACTGAAGCTTTCTTT. Amino acid sequence: CSVEPGGTEAFF. The entire variable domain, with the rest obtained from reference TRBV29-1 and TRBJ1-1, is as follows: SAVISQKPSRDICQRGTSLTIQCQVDSQVTMMFWYRQQPGQSLTLIATANQGSEATYESGFVIDKFPISRPNLTFSTLTVSNMSPEDSSIYLCSVEPGGTEAFFGQGTRLTVV.

The chain has TRBV28 and TRBJ2-1; D perhaps matches TRBD1 (7 bases). The length of the CDR3 is 15 residues. Germline V gene data show CDR1 as MDHEN and CDR2 as SYDVKM. Deletions cut 5 bases from V and 5 bases from J, with 16 bases between. The CDR3 nucleotides are TGTGCCAGCAGTCCTCCAGGGGGGTCAGACAATGAGCAGTTCTTC. It codes for CASSPPGGSDNEQFF.

The genes are TRBV7-4 and TRBJ1-2; TRBD1 aligns across 8 bases. This CDR3 has 15 residues. Germline V CDR1 and CDR2: SGHVT, SQSDAQ. After removal of 9 bases from V and 8 bases from J, the junction contained 17 bases not matched to a gene. CDR3 sequence reads: CARDRGLVWLGGYTF. The CDR3 DNA reads as TGTGCCAGAGACAGGGGTCTTGTTTGGTTGGGCGGCTACACCTTC.

This chain uses TRBV28 with TRBJ2-7; tentatively, D is TRBD2 (6 bases). V shed 8 bases and J shed 2 bases, with 13 bases lying between them. The CDR3 loop spans 13 amino acids. CDR1 is MDHEN and CDR2 is SYDVKM in the germline V gene. The CDR3 region is CASRTRGTYEQYF. As DNA, the CDR3 is TGTGCCAGCCGGACACGGGGGACCTACGAGCAGTACTTC.

The rearrangement links TRBV30 to TRBJ1-4; D gene unclear. CDR1 and CDR2 from the germline V gene are GTSNPN and SVGIG (reference sequence). This CDR3 has 15 residues. Deletions cut 2 bases from V and 6 bases from J, with 16 bases between. The CDR3 sequence: CAWSHAGVEHEKLFF. Written as DNA, the CDR3 is TGTGCCTGGAGTCATGCCGGGGTAGAACATGAAAAACTGTTTTTT. Together with reference TRBV30 and TRBJ1-4, the CDR3 gives the full variable domain: SQTIHQWPATLVQPVGSPLSLECTVEGTSNPNLYWYRQAAGRGLQLLFYSVGIGQISSEVPQNLSASRPQDRQFILSSKKLLLSDSGFYLCAWSHAGVEHEKLFFGSGTQLSVL.

The CDR3 DNA sequence: TGTGCCAGCAGTTACCCACAGGATTACTATGGCTACACCTTC. This translates into CASSYPQDYYGYTF. The V gene is TRBV6-6, the J gene TRBJ1-2, with a weak D call TRBD1 (5 bases). Germline lookup yields CDR1 MNHNY and CDR2 SVGAGI (reference sequence). The CDR3 runs 14 residues. The ends were cut back, 2 bases at V and 3 bases at J, with 10 bases in the middle.

The chain has TRBV21-1 and TRBJ2-5; the listed D gene, TRBD2, was not tested against the DNA. TRBV21-1 is labeled a pseudogene. The CDR3 has 14 amino acids. The CDR3 DNA sequence: TGTGCCAGCAGCAAACCTTGGGGGGTCGAGACCCAGTACTTC. Protein product: CASSKPWGVETQYF.

This clone was counted once. Other DNA sequences in this sample translate to the same CDR3. The chain is built from TRBV19 and TRBJ1-5, with D possibly being TRBD1 (5 bases). Germline assignment: CDR1 LNHDA and CDR2 SQIVND (reference sequence). The V end was cut by 3 bases, the J end by 4 bases, with 10 bases between. The CDR3 runs to 14 residues. CDR3 sequence reads: CASSISGGNQPQHF. CDR3 DNA: TGTGCCAGTAGTATCAGTGGGGGGAATCAGCCCCAGCATTTT.

V is TRBV2 and J is TRBJ1-4, with 8 nucleotides matching TRBD1. The trim removed 5 bases at V and 3 bases at J, leaving 2 bases unmatched. CDR1 is SNHLY and CDR2 is FYNNEI in the germline V gene. The length of the CDR3 is 14 residues. CDR3 nucleotide sequence: TGTGCCAGCAGTCTACAGGGGGCTAATGAAAAACTGTTTTTT. Protein product: CASSLQGANEKLFF.

The chain has TRBV6-1 and TRBJ1-2; D perhaps matches TRBD1 (5 bases). The V and J ends lost 3 bases and 2 bases respectively, with 7 bases between them. The CDR3 spans 13 residues. From germline, CDR1 is MNHNS and CDR2 SASEGT. This CDR3 is CASSEEGNYGYTF. In nucleotides, the CDR3 is TGTGCCAGCAGTGAGGAGGGGAACTATGGCTACACCTTC.

The chain links TRBV10-2 to TRBJ2-1, with 7 bases lining up with TRBD1. With 4 bases clipped from V and 9 bases from J, the junction kept 9 bases outside the gene matches. The germline gives CDR1 WSHSY, CDR2 SAAADI. This CDR3 comprises 14 residues. The CDR3 bases are TGCGCCAGCAGTGGCCAGGGGGTTCGGAGTGAGCAGTTCTTC. As protein: CASSGQGVRSEQFF.

The rearrangement links TRBV28 to TRBJ1-2; no clear D gene. V was trimmed by 7 bases and J by 4 bases, leaving 10 bases between them. The CDR3 is made up of 12 amino acids. Germline assignment: CDR1 MDHEN and CDR2 SYDVKM. CDR3 nucleotides: TGTGCCAGCAACACAGTTACCTATGGCTACACCTTC. Encoded protein: CASNTVTYGYTF.

This CDR3 reads CAIADSPRSREQYV. Written as DNA, the CDR3 is TGTGCCATCGCGGACAGTCCCCGAAGTCGAGAGCAGTACGTC. The J gene is TRBJ2-7, the V gene TRBV2; D is possibly TRBD1 (6 bases). From germline, CDR1 is SNHLY and CDR2 FYNNEI. The germline V and J ends were trimmed by 10 bases and 7 bases, with 23 bases remaining between them. The length of the CDR3 is 14 residues.

The chain recombines TRBV5-6 with TRBJ2-7; maybe TRBD1 (6 bases). This CDR3 is 13 amino acids long. V lost 2 bases and J 3 bases, leaving 9 bases between the germline ends. Germline V gene data show CDR1 as SGHDT and CDR2 as YYEEEE. Here the CDR3 DNA reads TGTGCCAGCAGCTTAGGGGACAACTACGAGCAGTACTTC. Its protein product is CASSLGDNYEQYF. The full variable domain, with the rest looked up from reference TRBV5-6 and TRBJ2-7, is DAGVTQSPTHLIKTRGQQVTLRCSPKSGHDTVSWYQQALGQGPQFIFQYYEEEERQRGNFPDRFSGHQFPNYSSELNVNALLLGDSALYLCASSLGDNYEQYFGPGTRLTVT.

The genes are TRBV15 and TRBJ2-3, with TRBD1 identical over 7 bases. CDR3 length: 16 residues. Germline V gene data show CDR1 as LNHNV and CDR2 as YYDKDF (reference sequence). The V gene end was trimmed by 1 base and the J gene end by 3 bases; junction bases not matched to a gene: 7. The CDR3 sequence: CATSRGGQWRTDTQYF. The CDR3 coding sequence is TGTGCCACCAGCAGAGGGGGACAGTGGAGAACAGATACGCAGTATTTT.